The rows below give T cell receptor beta chains drawn from one sample of a study of Graves' ophthalmopathy and Graves' hyperthyroidism. TCRdb itself ran the multiplex PCR reads through MiXCR, one entry per CDR3 protein. The sample yields roughly 400,000 distinct CDR3 sequences, 15% seen once. The sequenced material came from peripheral blood. The receptors come from a woman between 18 and 29 years old with stable Graves' hyperthyroidism. CDR3s include the opening cysteine and the closing phenylalanine or tryptophan. Fields, in order: clone size, D gene, J gene, V gene, CDR3 DNA, CDR3 protein. The D gene is left open where the match is weak. Rows may omit the clone size; those that give it use once, few, many or a size class.

>NA|NA|TRBJ2-4|TRBV2
TGTGCCAGCGGGAGTAATTGGCTAGCCAAAAACATTCAGTACTTC
CASGSNWLAKNIQYF
>many|NA|TRBJ2-7|TRBV24-1
TGTGCCACCAGTGTCGCGGGAACTTCCTACGAGCAGTACTTC
CATSVAGTSYEQYF
>many|NA|TRBJ2-7|TRBV9
TGTGCCAGCAGCGTAGGGGACGGAGCGTTGGAGCAGTACTTC
CASSVGDGALEQYF
>many|NA|TRBJ1-1|TRBV12-3/TRBV12-4
TGTGCCAGCAGTTTGTGGGGAGGAAGTAGTTCTGAAGCTTTCTTT
CASSLWGGSSSEAFF
>many|NA|TRBJ1-1|TRBV7-2
TGTGCCAGCAGCTTAGAGGGGCAGAACACTGAAGCTTTCTTT
CASSLEGQNTEAFF
>many|TRBD2|TRBJ2-5|TRBV11-2
TGTGCCAGCAGCCGGGGGGAGGAGACCCAGTACTTC
CASSRGEETQYF
>NA|TRBD2|TRBJ2-5|TRBV7-7
TGTGCTAGCAGCTTAGGTGTGGCGGGGGGAAACCAAGAGACCCAGTACTTC
CASSLGVAGGNQETQYF
>NA|NA|TRBJ2-7|TRBV9
TGTGCCAGCAGCGTAGGTCTGGGTGCCGAGCAGTACTTC
CASSVGLGAEQYF
>many|TRBD1|TRBJ2-7|TRBV11-2
TGTGCCAGCAGCTTAGATCGGGCAGGGGGTAACGAGCAGTACTTC
CASSLDRAGGNEQYF
>NA|TRBD1|TRBJ2-2|TRBV12-3/TRBV12-4
TGTGCCAGCAGTCCCCCGGGACAGGGGAGCACCGGGGAGCTGTTTTTT
CASSPPGQGSTGELFF
>many|TRBD1|TRBJ1-2|TRBV20-1
TGCAGTGCTAGTCCCTCAGGGGGTAACTATGGCTACACCTTC
CSASPSGGNYGYTF
>NA|NA|TRBJ2-7|TRBV27
TGTGCCAGCAGCCCAGGGGGGGGTTACTACGAGCAGTACTTC
CASSPGGGYYEQYF
>many|TRBD1|TRBJ2-2|TRBV29-1
TGCAGCGTTGCGACCGGACAGGCCGGGGAGCTGTTTTTT
CSVATGQAGELFF
>NA|NA|TRBJ1-1|TRBV30
TGTGCCTGGGGATCCCCCCGGGTCATCATGAACACTGAAGCTTTCTTT
CAWGSPRVIMNTEAFF
>many|NA|TRBJ1-2|TRBV28
TGTGCCAGCAGCACGCTGCGGGCGTTCTATGGCTACACCTTC
CASSTLRAFYGYTF
>many|NA|TRBJ1-2|TRBV10-3
TGTGCCATCAGTGAGTCGGTCACCGGCTATGGCTACACCTTC
CAISESVTGYGYTF
>many|TRBD1|TRBJ1-1|TRBV2
TGTGCCAGCGGCCGGGACAGGGGGCGTGTGGCTTTCTTT
CASGRDRGRVAFF
>NA|NA|TRBJ1-1|TRBV2
TGTGCCAGCATTGGGGACCGACACACTGAAGCTTTCTTT
CASIGDRHTEAFF
>NA|NA|TRBJ1-1|TRBV7-2
TGTGCCAGCAGCTCGCCAGGAAAAACTGAAGCTTTCTTT
CASSSPGKTEAFF
>many|NA|TRBJ1-1|TRBV7-9
TGTGCCAGCAGCCAGATCGGGTTGACTGAAGCTTTCTTT
CASSQIGLTEAFF
>many|NA|TRBJ1-1|TRBV18
TGTGCCAGCCGGGGGGGTAATGGGAACACTGAAGCTTTCTTT
CASRGGNGNTEAFF
>once|NA|TRBJ1-1|TRBV6-1
TGTGCCAGCAGTGCCGTTCCCGGGCCCTCGAACACTGAAGCTTTCTTT
CASSAVPGPSNTEAFF
>many|TRBD2|TRBJ2-5|TRBV13
TGTGCCAGCAGCCCTCGGACTAGCGGGGGGTCGGCCCAAGAGACCCAGTACTTC
CASSPRTSGGSAQETQYF
>NA|NA|TRBJ2-7|TRBV2
TGTGCCAGCAGTGAGAACAGCCTTTCCTACGAGCAGTACTTC
CASSENSLSYEQYF
>many|NA|TRBJ1-2|TRBV20-1
TGCAGTGCTAGTCTACAGCTCTATGGCTACACCTTC
CSASLQLYGYTF
>many|NA|TRBJ1-6|TRBV2
TGTGCCAGCAGGAGGGTCGAAGCACCCCTCCACTTT
CASRRVEAPLHF
>many|TRBD1|TRBJ1-5|TRBV11-1
TGTGCCAGCAGCAAAGGGGGCACAAAGCCCCAGCATTTT
CASSKGGTKPQHF
>NA|TRBD1|TRBJ2-7|TRBV12-5
TGTGCTAGTCGTTTGAGGGACAGGGGGCACGAGCAGTACTTC
CASRLRDRGHEQYF
>many|TRBD1|TRBJ1-5|TRBV4-1
TGCGCCAGCAGCCGCCTACAGGGGGCGAGTCAGCCCCAGCATTTT
CASSRLQGASQPQHF
>many|NA|TRBJ1-1|TRBV6-1
TGTGCCAGCAGGCCCACTGAGGGCTCTGAAGCTTTCTTT
CASRPTEGSEAFF
>many|NA|TRBJ1-1|TRBV7-2
TGTGCCAGCAGCCATAGTCACAGGAAGGCTTTCTTT
CASSHSHRKAFF
>many|NA|TRBJ2-7|TRBV5-1
TGCGCCAGCAGCTTGGGTCCTTGGCGCACTTCAGAAGGCGAGCAGTACTTC
CASSLGPWRTSEGEQYF
>many|NA|TRBJ2-7|TRBV11-2
TGTGCCAGCAGCTTAGGCGTCAGCCAGGGGGAGCAGTACTTC
CASSLGVSQGEQYF
>many|TRBD1|TRBJ1-2|TRBV20-1
TGCAGTGCGCTTCCCGGGACAGGCCCCTACATAGATGGCTACACCTTC
CSALPGTGPYIDGYTF
>NA|NA|TRBJ1-2|TRBV10-3
TGTGCCATCAGTGAATCCAGCCACGGGAACCTTGAGGATGGCTACACCTTC
CAISESSHGNLEDGYTF
>many|NA|TRBJ2-7|TRBV13
TGTGCCAGCAGCTTCGGCCGGAGGGACTACGAGCAGTACTTC
CASSFGRRDYEQYF
>NA|NA|TRBJ1-1|TRBV2
TGTGCCAGCAGTGGGAGGATCATCGGGTCAGTGGCTGAAGCTTTCTTT
CASSGRIIGSVAEAFF
>many|NA|TRBJ1-1|TRBV12-3/TRBV12-4
TGTGCCAGCTCAATGGGGTTGAACACTGAAGCTTTCTTT
CASSMGLNTEAFF
>many|NA|TRBJ1-2|TRBV6-2/TRBV6-3
TGTGCCAGCAGTTACTCGACCCTTAACTATGGCTACACCTTC
CASSYSTLNYGYTF
>many|NA|TRBJ1-2|TRBV6-5
TGTGCCAGCAAAGCTGGCAGGGACTATGGCTACACCTTC
CASKAGRDYGYTF
>many|TRBD1|TRBJ1-2|TRBV11-2
TGTGCCAGCAGCTTCCCCGACAGGGGGCGGGGTGGCTACACCTTC
CASSFPDRGRGGYTF
>many|TRBD1|TRBJ1-6|TRBV7-7
TGTGCTAGCAGCTTACAGGGGGCTTCACCCCTCCACTTT
CASSLQGASPLHF
>NA|TRBD2|TRBJ2-7|TRBV19
TGTGCCAGTAGTAAAACTAGCGGGGGGCTGTACGAGCAGTACTTC
CASSKTSGGLYEQYF
>many|NA|TRBJ1-3|TRBV12-3/TRBV12-4
TGTGCCAGCAGTTTCCCGGGCCGAAACACCATATATTTT
CASSFPGRNTIYF
>few|NA|TRBJ1-3|TRBV12-3/TRBV12-4
TGTGCCAGCAGGTCCGGGGTCAAGAGCTCTGGAAACACCATATATTTT
CASRSGVKSSGNTIYF
>few|NA|TRBJ2-7|TRBV18
TGTGCCAGCTCACCACCGACAACTTACGAGCAGTACTTC
CASSPPTTYEQYF
>many|NA|TRBJ1-6|TRBV6-1
TGTGCCAGCAGTGAACTTTGGAACAGGGCCTATAATTCACCCCTCCACTTT
CASSELWNRAYNSPLHF
>many|NA|TRBJ1-2|TRBV7-2
TGTGCCAGCAGCTTAGAACAGTTTGGCTACACCTTC
CASSLEQFGYTF
>many|NA|TRBJ2-6|TRBV6-1
TGTGCCAGCAGTGAGAGGGACTCTGGGGCCAACGTCCTGACTTTC
CASSERDSGANVLTF
>many|TRBD1|TRBJ1-1|TRBV19
TGTGCCAGTAGAGCAAACAGGGGGCATGATGAAGCTTTCTTT
CASRANRGHDEAFF
>many|NA|TRBJ1-1|TRBV6-1
TGTGCCAGCAGTCTTGGGGAACATCCCACTGAAGCTTTCTTT
CASSLGEHPTEAFF
>many|NA|TRBJ1-6|TRBV20-1
TGCAGTGCTAGAGACGGCTACTATAATTCACCCCTCCACTTT
CSARDGYYNSPLHF